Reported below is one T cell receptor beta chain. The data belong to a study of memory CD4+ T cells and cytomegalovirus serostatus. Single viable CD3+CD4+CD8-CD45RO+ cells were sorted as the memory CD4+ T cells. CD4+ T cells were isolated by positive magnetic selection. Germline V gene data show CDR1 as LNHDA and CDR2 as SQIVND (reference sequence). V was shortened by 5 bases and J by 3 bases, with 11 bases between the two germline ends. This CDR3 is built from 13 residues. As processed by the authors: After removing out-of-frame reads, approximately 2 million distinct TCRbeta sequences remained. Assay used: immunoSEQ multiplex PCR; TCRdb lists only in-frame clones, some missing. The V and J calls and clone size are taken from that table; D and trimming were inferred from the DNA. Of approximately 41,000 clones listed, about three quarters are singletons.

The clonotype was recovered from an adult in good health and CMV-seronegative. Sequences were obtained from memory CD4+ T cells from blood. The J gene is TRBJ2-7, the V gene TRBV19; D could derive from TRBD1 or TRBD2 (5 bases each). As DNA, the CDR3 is TGTGCCAGTAGTGAGGGGACGAACTACGAGCAGTACTTC. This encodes CASSEGTNYEQYF.